The rows below give T cell receptor beta chains drawn from one sample of a study of blood T cell repertoires in COVID-19. The data were produced by immunoSEQ multiplex PCR, yet TCRdb's version contains in-frame clones alone and is incomplete. Of over 350,000 clones detected, around 86% appear once; the ten largest clones hold over 1.3%. The sample was peripheral blood. The receptors shown here come from a woman aged 30 to 39 with active or convalescent COVID-19. CDR3s include the opening cysteine and the closing phenylalanine or tryptophan. Fields, in order: J gene, clone size, V gene, CDR3 protein. The size field is filled for only some rows; it gives once, few, many or a size class.

j_gene: TRBJ2-7; abundance: .; v_gene: TRBV25-1; CDR3aa: CASSSPGQGLTYEQYF
j_gene: TRBJ1-2; abundance: once; v_gene: TRBV3-1/TRBV3-2; CDR3aa: CASSQGTGQNGYTF
j_gene: TRBJ2-5; abundance: .; v_gene: TRBV5-8; CDR3aa: CASSLGTGGFQETQYF
j_gene: TRBJ1-4; abundance: .; v_gene: TRBV12-3/TRBV12-4; CDR3aa: CASSLSSTEKLFF
j_gene: TRBJ2-1; abundance: .; v_gene: TRBV7-9; CDR3aa: CASSSELAGVNEQFF
j_gene: TRBJ1-4; abundance: .; v_gene: TRBV18; CDR3aa: CASSPGREVEKLFF
j_gene: TRBJ1-2; abundance: .; v_gene: TRBV29-1; CDR3aa: CSAVIGQFYGYTF
j_gene: TRBJ2-5; abundance: .; v_gene: TRBV18; CDR3aa: CASSPPEGETQYF
j_gene: TRBJ2-5; abundance: .; v_gene: TRBV2; CDR3aa: CASRNKETQYF
j_gene: TRBJ2-5; abundance: .; v_gene: TRBV6-1; CDR3aa: CASSEVRGRGETQYF
j_gene: TRBJ2-5; abundance: .; v_gene: TRBV6-5; CDR3aa: CASTKWTTEETQYF
j_gene: TRBJ1-6; abundance: .; v_gene: TRBV2; CDR3aa: CASDGTFDNSPLHF
j_gene: TRBJ1-1; abundance: .; v_gene: TRBV5-1; CDR3aa: CASRRSRGGITEAFF
j_gene: TRBJ2-7; abundance: once; v_gene: TRBV19; CDR3aa: CASSIGLAGAPYEQYF
j_gene: TRBJ1-2; abundance: .; v_gene: TRBV5-1; CDR3aa: CASSSGVDIGSSYGYTF
j_gene: TRBJ1-2; abundance: .; v_gene: TRBV25-1; CDR3aa: CASSESGTGGYGYTF
j_gene: TRBJ1-1; abundance: .; v_gene: TRBV3-1/TRBV3-2; CDR3aa: CASSQEPGIGAEAFF
j_gene: TRBJ1-1; abundance: .; v_gene: TRBV18; CDR3aa: CASSPLSGFTEAFF
j_gene: TRBJ2-7; abundance: .; v_gene: TRBV7-7; CDR3aa: CASSTGGVAGTSEQYF
j_gene: TRBJ2-2; abundance: .; v_gene: TRBV27; CDR3aa: CASSEQGGTGELFF
j_gene: TRBJ1-6; abundance: few; v_gene: TRBV5-1; CDR3aa: CASSLGQGNSPLHF
j_gene: TRBJ1-1; abundance: .; v_gene: TRBV11-2; CDR3aa: CASSLAGGDTEAFF
j_gene: TRBJ2-1; abundance: .; v_gene: TRBV27; CDR3aa: CASSQVRNEQFF
j_gene: TRBJ1-2; abundance: .; v_gene: TRBV4-1; CDR3aa: CASSQDPGGGYGYTF
j_gene: TRBJ1-1; abundance: .; v_gene: TRBV12-2; CDR3aa: CASRLARRGRKNTEAFF
j_gene: TRBJ1-5; abundance: .; v_gene: TRBV5-8; CDR3aa: CASSFAIRDSNQPQHF
j_gene: TRBJ2-7; abundance: .; v_gene: TRBV5-1; CDR3aa: CASSQTGHEQYF
j_gene: TRBJ2-7; abundance: once; v_gene: TRBV5-5; CDR3aa: CASSLTGYEQYF
j_gene: TRBJ2-3; abundance: .; v_gene: TRBV5-1; CDR3aa: CASSLASGGDTQYF
j_gene: TRBJ1-1; abundance: .; v_gene: TRBV7-2; CDR3aa: CASSFYQGHLEAFF
j_gene: TRBJ1-5; abundance: .; v_gene: TRBV30; CDR3aa: CAWSGPRGQPQHF
j_gene: TRBJ2-1; abundance: .; v_gene: TRBV7-8; CDR3aa: CASSLALAEINEQFF
j_gene: TRBJ2-1; abundance: once; v_gene: TRBV18; CDR3aa: CASSPGQSYNEQFF
j_gene: TRBJ2-1; abundance: .; v_gene: TRBV2; CDR3aa: CASEPAGPYNEQFF
j_gene: TRBJ1-2; abundance: .; v_gene: TRBV6-1; CDR3aa: CASSENFVEPIYGYTF
j_gene: TRBJ1-4; abundance: .; v_gene: TRBV18; CDR3aa: CASSPPGQGNEKLFF